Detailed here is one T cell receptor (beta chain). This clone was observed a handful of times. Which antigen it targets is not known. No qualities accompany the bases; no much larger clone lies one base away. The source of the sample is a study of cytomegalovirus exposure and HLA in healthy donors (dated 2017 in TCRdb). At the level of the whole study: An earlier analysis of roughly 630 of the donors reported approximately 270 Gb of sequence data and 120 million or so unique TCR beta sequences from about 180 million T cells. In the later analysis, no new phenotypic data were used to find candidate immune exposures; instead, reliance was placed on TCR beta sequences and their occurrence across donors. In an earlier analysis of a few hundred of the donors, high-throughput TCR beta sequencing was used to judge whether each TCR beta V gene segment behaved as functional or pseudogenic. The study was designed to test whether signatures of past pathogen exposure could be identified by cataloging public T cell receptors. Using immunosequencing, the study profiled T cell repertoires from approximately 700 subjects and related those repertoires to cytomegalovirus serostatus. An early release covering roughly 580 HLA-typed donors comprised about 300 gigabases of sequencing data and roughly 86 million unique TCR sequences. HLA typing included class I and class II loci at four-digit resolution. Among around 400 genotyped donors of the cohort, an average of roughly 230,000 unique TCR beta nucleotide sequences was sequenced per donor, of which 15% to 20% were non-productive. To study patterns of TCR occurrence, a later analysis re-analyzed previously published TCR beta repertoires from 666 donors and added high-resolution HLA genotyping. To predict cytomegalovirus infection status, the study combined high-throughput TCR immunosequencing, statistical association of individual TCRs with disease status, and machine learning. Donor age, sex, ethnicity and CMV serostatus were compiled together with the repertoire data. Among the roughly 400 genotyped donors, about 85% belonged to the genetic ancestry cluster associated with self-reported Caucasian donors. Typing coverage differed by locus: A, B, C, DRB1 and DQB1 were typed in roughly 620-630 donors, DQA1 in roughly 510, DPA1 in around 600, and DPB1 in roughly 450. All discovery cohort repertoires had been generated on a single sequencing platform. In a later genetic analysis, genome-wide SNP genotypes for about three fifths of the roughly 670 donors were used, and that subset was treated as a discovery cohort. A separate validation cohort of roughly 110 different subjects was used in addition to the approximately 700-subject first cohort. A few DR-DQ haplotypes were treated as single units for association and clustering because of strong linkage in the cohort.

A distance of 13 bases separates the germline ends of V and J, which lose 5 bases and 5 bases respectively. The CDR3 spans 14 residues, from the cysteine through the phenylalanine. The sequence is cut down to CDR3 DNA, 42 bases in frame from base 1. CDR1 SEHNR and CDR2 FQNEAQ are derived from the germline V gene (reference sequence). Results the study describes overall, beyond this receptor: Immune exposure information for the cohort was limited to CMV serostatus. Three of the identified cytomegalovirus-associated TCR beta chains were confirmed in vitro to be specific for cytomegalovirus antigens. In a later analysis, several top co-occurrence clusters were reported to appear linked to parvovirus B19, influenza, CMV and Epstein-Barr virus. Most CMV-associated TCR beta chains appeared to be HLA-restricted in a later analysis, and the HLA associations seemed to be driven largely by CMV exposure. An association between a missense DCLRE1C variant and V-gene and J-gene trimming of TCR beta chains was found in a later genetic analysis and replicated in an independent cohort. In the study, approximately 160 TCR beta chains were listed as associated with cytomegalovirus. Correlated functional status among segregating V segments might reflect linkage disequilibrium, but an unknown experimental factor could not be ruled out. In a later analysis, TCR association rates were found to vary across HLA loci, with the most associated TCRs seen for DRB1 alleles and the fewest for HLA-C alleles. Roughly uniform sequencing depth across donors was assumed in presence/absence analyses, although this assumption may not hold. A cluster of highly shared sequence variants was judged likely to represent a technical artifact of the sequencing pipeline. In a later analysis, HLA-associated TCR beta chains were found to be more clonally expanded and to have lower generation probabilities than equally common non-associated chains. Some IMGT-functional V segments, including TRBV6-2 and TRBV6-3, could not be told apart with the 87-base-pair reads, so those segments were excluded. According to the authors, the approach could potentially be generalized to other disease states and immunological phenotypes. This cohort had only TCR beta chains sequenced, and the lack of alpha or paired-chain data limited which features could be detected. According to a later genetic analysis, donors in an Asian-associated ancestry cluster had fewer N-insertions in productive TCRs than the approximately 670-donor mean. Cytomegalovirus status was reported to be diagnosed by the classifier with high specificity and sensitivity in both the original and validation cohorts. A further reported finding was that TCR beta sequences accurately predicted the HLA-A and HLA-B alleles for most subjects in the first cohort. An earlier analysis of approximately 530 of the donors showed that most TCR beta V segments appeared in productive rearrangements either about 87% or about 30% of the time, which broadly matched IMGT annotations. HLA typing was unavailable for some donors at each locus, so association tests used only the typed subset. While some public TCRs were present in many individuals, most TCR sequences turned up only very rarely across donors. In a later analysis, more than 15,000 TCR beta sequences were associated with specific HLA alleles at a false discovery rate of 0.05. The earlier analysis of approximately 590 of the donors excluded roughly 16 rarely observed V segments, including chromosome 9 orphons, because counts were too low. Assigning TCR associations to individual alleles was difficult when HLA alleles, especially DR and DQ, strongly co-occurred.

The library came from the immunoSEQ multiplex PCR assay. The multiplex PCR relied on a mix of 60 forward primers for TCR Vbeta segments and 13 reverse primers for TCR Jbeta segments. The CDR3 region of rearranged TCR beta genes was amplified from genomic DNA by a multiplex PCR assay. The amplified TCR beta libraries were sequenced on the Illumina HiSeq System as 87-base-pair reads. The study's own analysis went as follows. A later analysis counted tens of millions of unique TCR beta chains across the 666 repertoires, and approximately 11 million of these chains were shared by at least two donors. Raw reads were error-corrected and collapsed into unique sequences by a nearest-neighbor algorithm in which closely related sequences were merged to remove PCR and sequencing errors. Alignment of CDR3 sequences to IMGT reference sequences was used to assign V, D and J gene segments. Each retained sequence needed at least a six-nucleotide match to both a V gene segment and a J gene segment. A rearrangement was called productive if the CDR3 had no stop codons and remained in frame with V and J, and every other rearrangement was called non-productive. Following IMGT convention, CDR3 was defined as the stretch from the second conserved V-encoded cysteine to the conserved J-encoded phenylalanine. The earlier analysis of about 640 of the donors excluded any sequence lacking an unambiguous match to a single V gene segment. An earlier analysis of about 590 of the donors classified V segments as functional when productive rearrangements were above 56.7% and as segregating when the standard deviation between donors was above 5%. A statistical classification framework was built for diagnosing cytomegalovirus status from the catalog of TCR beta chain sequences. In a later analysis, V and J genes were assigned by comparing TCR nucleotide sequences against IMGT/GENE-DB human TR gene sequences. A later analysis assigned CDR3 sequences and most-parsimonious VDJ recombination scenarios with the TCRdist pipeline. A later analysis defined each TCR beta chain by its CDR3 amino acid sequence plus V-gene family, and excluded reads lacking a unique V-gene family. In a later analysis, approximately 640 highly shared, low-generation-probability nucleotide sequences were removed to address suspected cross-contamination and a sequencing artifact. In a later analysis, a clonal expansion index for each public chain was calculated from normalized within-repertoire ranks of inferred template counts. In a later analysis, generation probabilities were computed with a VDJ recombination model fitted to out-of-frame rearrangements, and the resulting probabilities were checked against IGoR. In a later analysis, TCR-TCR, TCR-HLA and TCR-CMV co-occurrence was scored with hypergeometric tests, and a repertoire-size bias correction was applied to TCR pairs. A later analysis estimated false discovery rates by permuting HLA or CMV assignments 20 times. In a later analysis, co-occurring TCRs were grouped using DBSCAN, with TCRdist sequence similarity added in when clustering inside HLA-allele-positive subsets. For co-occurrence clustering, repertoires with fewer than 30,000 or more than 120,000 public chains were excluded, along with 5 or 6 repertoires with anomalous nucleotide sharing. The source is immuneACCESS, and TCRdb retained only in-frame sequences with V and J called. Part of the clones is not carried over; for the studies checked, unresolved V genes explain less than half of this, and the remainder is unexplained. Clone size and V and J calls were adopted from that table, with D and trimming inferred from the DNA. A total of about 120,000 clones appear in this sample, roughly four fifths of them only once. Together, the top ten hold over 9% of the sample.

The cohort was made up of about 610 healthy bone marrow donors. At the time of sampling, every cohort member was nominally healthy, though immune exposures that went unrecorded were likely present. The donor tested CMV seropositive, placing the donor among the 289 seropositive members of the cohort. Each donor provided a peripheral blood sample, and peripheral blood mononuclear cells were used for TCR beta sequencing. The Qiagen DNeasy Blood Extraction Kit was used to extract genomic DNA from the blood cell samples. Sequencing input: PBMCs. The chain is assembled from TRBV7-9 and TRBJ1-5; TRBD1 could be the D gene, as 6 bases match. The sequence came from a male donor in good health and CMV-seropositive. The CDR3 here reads CASSTTGLYQPQHF. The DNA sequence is TGTGCCAGCAGCACCACAGGGTTGTATCAGCCCCAGCATTTT.